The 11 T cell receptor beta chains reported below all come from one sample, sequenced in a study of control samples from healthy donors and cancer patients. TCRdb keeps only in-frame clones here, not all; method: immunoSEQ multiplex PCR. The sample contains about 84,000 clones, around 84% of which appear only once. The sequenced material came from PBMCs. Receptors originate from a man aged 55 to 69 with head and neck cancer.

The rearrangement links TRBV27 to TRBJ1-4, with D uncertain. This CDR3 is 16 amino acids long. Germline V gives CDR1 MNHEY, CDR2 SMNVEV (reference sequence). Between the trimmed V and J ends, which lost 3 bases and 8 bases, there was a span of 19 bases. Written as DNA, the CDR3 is TGTGCCAGCAGTTTTATCGGGAGTGGGCCCATAGAAAAACTGTTTTTT. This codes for CASSFIGSGPIEKLFF.

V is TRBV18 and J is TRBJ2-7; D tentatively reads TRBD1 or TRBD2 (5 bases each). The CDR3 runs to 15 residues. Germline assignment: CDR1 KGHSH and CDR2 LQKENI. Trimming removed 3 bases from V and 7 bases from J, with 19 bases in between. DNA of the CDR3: TGTGCCAGCTCACCCCTGAGGGACCCCGGCGGGGAGCAGTACTTC. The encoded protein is CASSPLRDPGGEQYF.

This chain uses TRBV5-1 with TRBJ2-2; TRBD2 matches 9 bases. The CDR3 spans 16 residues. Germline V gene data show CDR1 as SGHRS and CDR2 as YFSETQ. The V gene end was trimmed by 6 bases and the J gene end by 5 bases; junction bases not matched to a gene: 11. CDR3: CASMIFAGGRTGELFF. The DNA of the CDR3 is TGCGCCAGCATGATCTTCGCGGGAGGGAGAACCGGGGAGCTGTTTTTT.

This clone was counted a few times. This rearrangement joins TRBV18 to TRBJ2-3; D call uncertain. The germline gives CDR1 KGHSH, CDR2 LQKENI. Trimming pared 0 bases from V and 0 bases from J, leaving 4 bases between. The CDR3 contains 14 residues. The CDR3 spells CASSPPASTDTQYF. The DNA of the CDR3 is TGTGCCAGCTCACCACCGGCCAGCACAGATACGCAGTATTTT.

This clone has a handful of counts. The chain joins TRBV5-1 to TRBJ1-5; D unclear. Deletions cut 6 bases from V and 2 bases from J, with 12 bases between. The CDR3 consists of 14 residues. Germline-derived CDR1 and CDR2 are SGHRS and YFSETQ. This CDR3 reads CASTRYPGNQPQHF. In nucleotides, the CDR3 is TGCGCCAGCACCCGCTATCCTGGCAATCAGCCCCAGCATTTT.

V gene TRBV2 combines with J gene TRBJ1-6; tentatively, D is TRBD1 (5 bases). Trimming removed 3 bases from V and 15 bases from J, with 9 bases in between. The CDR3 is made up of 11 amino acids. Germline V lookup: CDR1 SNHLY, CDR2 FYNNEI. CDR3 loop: CASSDGRVLHF. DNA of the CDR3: TGTGCCAGCAGTGATGGCAGGGTCCTCCACTTT.

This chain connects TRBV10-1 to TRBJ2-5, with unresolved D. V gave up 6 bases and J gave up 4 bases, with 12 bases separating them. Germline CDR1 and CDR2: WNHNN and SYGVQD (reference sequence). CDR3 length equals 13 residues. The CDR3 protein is CASSALFRETQYF. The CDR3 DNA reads TGCGCCAGCAGCGCCTTGTTCCGAGAGACCCAGTACTTC.

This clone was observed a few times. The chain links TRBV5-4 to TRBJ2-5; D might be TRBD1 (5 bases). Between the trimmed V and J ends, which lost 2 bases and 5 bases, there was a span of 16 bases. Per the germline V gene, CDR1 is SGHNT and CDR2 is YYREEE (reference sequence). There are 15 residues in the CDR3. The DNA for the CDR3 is TGTGCCAGCAGCTTTTTGGGCAGGGTGATTGAGACCCAGTACTTC. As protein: CASSFLGRVIETQYF.

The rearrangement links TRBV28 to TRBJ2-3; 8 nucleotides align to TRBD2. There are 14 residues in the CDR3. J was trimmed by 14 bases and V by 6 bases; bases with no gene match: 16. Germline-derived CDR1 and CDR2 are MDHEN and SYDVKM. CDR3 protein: CASSPGGSGVIGYF. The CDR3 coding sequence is TGTGCCAGCAGCCCCGGGGGTAGCGGGGTAATTGGGTATTTT.

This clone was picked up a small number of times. CDR3 nucleotide sequence: TGTGCCAGCTCACCGAGAGCCGGACAGGGGCCGTTCTTC. It yields the protein CASSPRAGQGPFF. The gene calls are TRBV18 and TRBJ2-1, with 9 bases matching TRBD1. The germline V gene has CDR1 KGHSH and CDR2 LQKENI. CDR3 length: 13 residues. V trimming: 3 bases; J trimming: 15 bases; junction bases outside the gene matches: 9.

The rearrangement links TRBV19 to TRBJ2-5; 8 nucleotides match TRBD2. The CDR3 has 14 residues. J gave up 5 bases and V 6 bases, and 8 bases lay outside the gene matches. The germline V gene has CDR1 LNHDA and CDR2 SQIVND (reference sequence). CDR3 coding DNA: TGTGCCAGTAGCCGGGGGGGGGCTCGGGAGACCCAGTACTTC. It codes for CASSRGGARETQYF.